The 4 T cell receptor beta chains listed next were all sequenced from one sample in a study of shared clonotypes between healthy human individuals. Clones were read by immunoSEQ multiplex PCR, and TCRdb kept only the in-frame ones, dropping some. Among roughly 300,000 clones listed, 87% were seen once. The sequencing sample was made of memory CD8+ T cells sorted from blood. Sample subset: CD45RO+ cells pooled with CCR7-negative TemRA cells. These receptors were obtained from a man aged 18 to 29 in good health.

The V and J genes are TRBV4-2 and TRBJ1-2; D remains unclear. V was pared by 5 bases and J by 7 bases, with 11 bases between. The CDR3 covers 12 residues. The germline gives CDR1 LGHNA, CDR2 YNFKEQ. CDR3 region: CASSDFGSGYTF. CDR3 DNA sequence: TGTGCCAGCAGCGATTTCGGGAGTGGCTACACCTTC.

The chain uses TRBV29-1 and TRBJ2-5; TRBD1 matches 7 bases. With 7 bases clipped from V and 2 bases from J, the junction kept 13 bases outside the gene matches. Germline loops: CDR1 SQVTM, CDR2 ANQGSEA. The CDR3 has 15 amino acids. The CDR3 region is CSARPGQGQQETQYF. CDR3 nucleotides: TGCAGCGCCCGCCCGGGCCAGGGACAGCAAGAGACCCAGTACTTC.

V is TRBV6-5 and J is TRBJ2-7; D remains unclear. Germline V gives CDR1 MNHEY, CDR2 SVGAGI. Trimming removed 6 bases at V and 3 bases at J, with 12 bases between. The CDR3 spans 13 residues. CDR3: CASSRRRVYEQYF. The CDR3 DNA reads as TGTGCCAGCAGCCGAAGAAGGGTCTACGAGCAGTACTTC.

The CDR3 is CASSDLGDTEAFF. The CDR3 nucleotides are TGTGCCAGCAGTGATCTGGGAGACACTGAAGCTTTCTTT. V usage is TRBV6-1 and J usage is TRBJ1-1; D is ambiguous. The CDR3 loop spans 13 amino acids. Trimming took 3 bases from V and 3 from J, leaving 8 bases between them. Germline-derived CDR1 and CDR2 are MNHNS and SASEGT.